This T cell receptor (beta chain) was identified in a study of blood T cell repertoires in COVID-19. Study context: T cells, B-cell-depleted T cells, or PBMCs supplied cDNA or gDNA.

V was shortened by 1 base and J by 1 base, with 7 bases between the two germline ends. This CDR3 comprises 14 residues. The germline V gene has CDR1 SGHNT and CDR2 YYREEE (reference sequence). Clones were read by immunoSEQ multiplex PCR, and TCRdb kept only the in-frame ones, dropping some. The data show over 200,000 clones, around 80% seen once. This clone came up once. This sequence joins TRBV5-4 and TRBJ2-3; D is ambiguous. The receptor was isolated from a human donor in a cohort sampled during active COVID-19. Sequencing was done on a sample of peripheral blood. CDR3 in amino acids: CASSLPSRTDTQYF. The CDR3 DNA reads as TGTGCCAGCAGCTTGCCTAGTCGCACAGATACGCAGTATTTT.